This TCR beta chain derives from a study of tumor and adjacent non-tumor tissue in lung cancer. No cell sorting was done before RNA was extracted from the tissue. Distant lung tissue was collected more than 3 cm away from the tumor edge. A word on this clonotype: The antigen is undetermined.

The CDR3 contains 13 residues. Germline V CDR1 and CDR2: MNHEY, SVGAGI. V dropped 6 bases and J dropped 6 bases, with 9 bases sitting between them. TCRbeta libraries were built with three rounds of nested PCR, modified from ARM-PCR. MiXCR, run by TCRdb on the multiplex PCR reads, gives a single entry per CDR3 protein. There are roughly 67,000 distinct CDR3 sequences in the sample; about 77% occur only once, and under 45% lies in the top ten. Overall study findings and caveats: Tumor tissue had significantly higher TCR diversity than normal lung.

J is TRBJ2-6 and V is TRBV6-5; D call uncertain. The sequencing sample was made of distant non-tumor lung tissue. The source is a man in his sixties with non-small cell lung cancer. The CDR3 coding sequence is TGTGCCAGCAGCTACGCTGTGGCCAACGTCCTGACTTTC. Translated, it gives CASSYAVANVLTF.